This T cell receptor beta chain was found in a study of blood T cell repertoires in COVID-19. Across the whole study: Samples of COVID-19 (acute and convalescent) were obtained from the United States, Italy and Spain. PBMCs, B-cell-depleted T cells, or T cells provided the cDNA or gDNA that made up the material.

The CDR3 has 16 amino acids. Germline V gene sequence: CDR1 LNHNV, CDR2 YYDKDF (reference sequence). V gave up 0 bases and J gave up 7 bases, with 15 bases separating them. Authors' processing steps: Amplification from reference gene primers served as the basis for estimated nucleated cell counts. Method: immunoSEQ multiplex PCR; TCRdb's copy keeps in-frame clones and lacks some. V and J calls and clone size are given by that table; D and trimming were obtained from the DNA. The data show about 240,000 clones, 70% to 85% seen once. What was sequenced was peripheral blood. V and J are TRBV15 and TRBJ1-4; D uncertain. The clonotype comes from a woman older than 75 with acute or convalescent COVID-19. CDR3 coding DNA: TGTGCCACCAGCAGAGATGCCGGGGAACGGAGTGAAAAACTGTTTTTT. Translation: CATSRDAGERSEKLFF. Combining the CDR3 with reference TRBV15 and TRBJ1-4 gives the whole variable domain DAMVIQNPRYQVTQFGKPVTLSCSQTLNHNVMYWYQQKSSQAPKLLFHYYDKDFNNEADTPDNFQSRRPNTSFCFLDIRSPGLGDTAMYLCATSRDAGERSEKLFFGSGTQLSVL.